Ten or more counts support the clone carrying this T cell receptor beta chain. What it binds is not known. The sample belongs to a study of neurological immune-mediated disorders. Study-wide points: Expanded clones shared no identical CDR3 amino acid sequences across subjects, which suggested private TCR-beta repertoires in all groups.

Looked up from germline, CDR1 is SGHDT and CDR2 is YYEEEE. This CDR3 is built from 15 residues. Trimming pared 7 bases from V and 3 bases from J, leaving 19 bases between. With 10-nucleotide random UMIs, 5'RACE was used to make the cDNA. TCRdb recomputed calls from the 5' RACE reads with MiXCR, one row per CDR3 protein. The repertoire holds roughly 62,000 distinct CDR3 sequences, with 3% to 4% as singletons. The sample consisted of PBMCs. V gene TRBV5-6 combines with J gene TRBJ2-5, with D tentatively TRBD2 (5 bases). The sequence came from a woman in her fifties or sixties with multiple sclerosis. CDR3 region: CASQLGGLLKETQYF. DNA for the CDR3: TGTGCCAGCCAGCTTGGTGGACTCTTGAAAGAGACCCAGTACTTC.